This entry lists 10 T cell receptor beta chains sequenced from one sample in a study of T cells after posttransplantation cyclophosphamide. Measured with immunoSEQ multiplex PCR; TCRdb has only the in-frame clones, and not every one. The sample carries around 6,900 clones, 95% to 98% recorded once. What was sequenced was naive CD8+ T cells sorted from PBMCs. The receptors originated from a woman in her 30s in good health and a related stem cell transplant donor.

The chain carries TRBV10-3 and TRBJ2-1; 9 bases line up with TRBD2. The germline V gene has CDR1 ENHRY and CDR2 SYGVKD. After removal of 3 bases from V and 2 bases from J, the junction contained 8 bases not matched to a gene. The CDR3 covers 17 residues. The CDR3 region has the DNA TGTGCCATCAGTGATCCCCTCCTAGCGGGGACCTACAATGAGCAGTTCTTC. Its translation: CAISDPLLAGTYNEQFF.

The J gene is TRBJ2-7, the V gene TRBV7-9; 7 bases align to TRBD1. With 4 bases clipped from V and 7 bases from J, the junction kept 13 bases outside the gene matches. Germline lookup yields CDR1 SEHNR and CDR2 FQNEAQ (reference sequence). This CDR3 is 15 amino acids long. DNA for the CDR3: TGTGCCAGCAGCTCAACCCGGGACAGCACCTCAGAGCAGTACTTC. Its translation: CASSSTRDSTSEQYF.

The rearrangement links TRBV25-1 to TRBJ2-7; 10 positions match TRBD1. The CDR3 is made up of 15 amino acids. Germline CDR1 reads MGHDK; CDR2 reads SYGVNS. Trimming removed 4 bases from V and 5 bases from J; junction bases left unmatched: 8. The CDR3 nucleotides are TGTGCCAGCAGTGCCCGGACAGGGGGTTCCCACGAGCAGTACTTC. Protein sequence: CASSARTGGSHEQYF.

This clone is a singleton in its sample. This rearrangement joins TRBV5-1 to TRBJ2-5; possible D gene TRBD2, 6 bases. Germline-derived CDR1 and CDR2 are SGHRS and YFSETQ. The V and J ends lost 4 bases and 2 bases respectively, with 15 bases between them. The CDR3 extends over 15 amino acids. The CDR3 sequence: CASSPAVAVQETQYF. CDR3 sequence (DNA): TGCGCCAGCAGCCCAGCGGTAGCGGTACAAGAGACCCAGTACTTC.

The chain employs TRBV28 and TRBJ1-1, with D uncertain. The CDR3 is 12 residues long. Germline V gene lookup returns CDR1 MDHEN and CDR2 SYDVKM. V was clipped by 4 bases and J by 5 bases, with 8 bases between them. The CDR3: CASSSQNTEAFF. The CDR3 region has the DNA TGTGCCAGCAGTTCACAGAATACTGAAGCTTTCTTT.

J is TRBJ2-7 and V is TRBV7-2; 7 bases map to TRBD2. J gave up 4 bases and V 1 base, and 4 bases lay outside the gene matches. This CDR3 is built from 14 residues. Germline V lookup: CDR1 SGHTA, CDR2 FQGNSA. The DNA of the CDR3 is TGTGCCAGCAGCTTAGGTCCGGGGGGTTACGAGCAGTACTTC. It codes for CASSLGPGGYEQYF.

CDR3 nucleotides: TGCAGCGTTGAAGATCGACAGGGGGCAGACTATGGCTACACCTTC. As protein: CSVEDRQGADYGYTF. The rearrangement links TRBV29-1 to TRBJ1-2; the match to TRBD1 covers 10 bases. J gave up 3 bases and V 0 bases, and 4 bases lay outside the gene matches. Germline loops: CDR1 SQVTM, CDR2 ANQGSEA. This CDR3 spans 15 amino acids. Using reference TRBV29-1 and TRBJ1-2 for the parts outside the CDR3, the full variable domain is SAVISQKPSRDICQRGTSLTIQCQVDSQVTMMFWYRQQPGQSLTLIATANQGSEATYESGFVIDKFPISRPNLTFSTLTVSNMSPEDSSIYLCSVEDRQGADYGYTFGSGTRLTVV.

This clone was counted once. J is TRBJ1-1 and V is TRBV6-5; 8 bases align to TRBD1. CDR1 MNHEY and CDR2 SVGAGI come from the germline V gene. CDR3 size: 16 residues. The V gene end was trimmed by 2 bases and the J gene end by 3 bases; junction bases not matched to a gene: 8. CDR3 bases: TGTGCCAGCAGTTACGGGTGGGACAGGAGGGACACTGAAGCTTTCTTT. Its translation: CASSYGWDRRDTEAFF.

The chain is built from TRBV4-3 and TRBJ2-7, with 7 bases identical to TRBD1. The V segment lost 0 bases and the J segment 2 bases; nucleotides outside the gene matches: 4. The CDR3 is made up of 15 amino acids. Germline loops: CDR1 LGHNA, CDR2 YSLEER. CDR3 bases: TGCGCCAGCAGCCAAGACAACAGGGGTCCCTACGAGCAGTACTTC. It is translated as CASSQDNRGPYEQYF.

The chain joins TRBV5-1 to TRBJ1-2, with D perhaps matching TRBD1 (5 bases). The CDR3 runs to 16 residues. With 0 bases removed from V and 4 bases from J, the gap between germline ends came to 16 bases. Germline assignment: CDR1 SGHRS and CDR2 YFSETQ. CDR3 loop: CASSLEFMEQGYGYTF. The CDR3 DNA is TGCGCCAGCAGCTTGGAGTTCATGGAGCAGGGCTATGGCTACACCTTC.